This T cell receptor beta chain was retrieved from a study of cytomegalovirus exposure and HLA in healthy donors. This clone was seen a few times. The CDR3 runs to 16 residues. Germline CDR1 is SGHDN and CDR2 is FVKESK. Trimming cost V 4 bases and J 1 base, with 16 bases left between them. It was with 60 Vbeta and 13 Jbeta primers that the PCR ran. Using immunoSEQ multiplex PCR, the repertoire was profiled, and TCRdb retains in-frame clones only, with some absent. The table shows approximately 82,000 clones, with roughly a tenth occurring only once. The sequence derives from a man aged 60 to 69 in good health and CMV-seropositive. V is TRBV14 and J is TRBJ1-1, with a weak D call TRBD1 (5 bases). Sequencing was done on a sample of PBMCs. The CDR3 sequence is CASSPLSGDANTEAFF. The CDR3 nucleotides are TGTGCCAGCAGCCCCCTATCGGGGGACGCGAACACTGAAGCTTTCTTT.